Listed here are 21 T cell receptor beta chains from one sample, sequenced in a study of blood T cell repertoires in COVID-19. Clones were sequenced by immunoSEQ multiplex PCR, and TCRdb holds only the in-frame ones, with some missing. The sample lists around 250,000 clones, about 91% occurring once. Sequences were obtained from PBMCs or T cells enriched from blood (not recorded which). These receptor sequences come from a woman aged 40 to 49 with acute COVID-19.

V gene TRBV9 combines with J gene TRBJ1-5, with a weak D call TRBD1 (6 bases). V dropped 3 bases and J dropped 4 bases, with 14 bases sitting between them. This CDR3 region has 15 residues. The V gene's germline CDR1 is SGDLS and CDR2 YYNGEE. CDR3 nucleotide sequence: TGTGCCAGCAGCGCCGGGGGGGGCCAGAATCAGCCCCAGCATTTT. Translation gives CASSAGGGQNQPQHF.

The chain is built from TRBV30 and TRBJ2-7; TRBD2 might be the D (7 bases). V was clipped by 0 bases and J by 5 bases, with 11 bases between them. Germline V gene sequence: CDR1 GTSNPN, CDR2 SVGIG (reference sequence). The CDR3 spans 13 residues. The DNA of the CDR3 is TGTGCCTGGAGTGTAAAGGGGGGGGACGAGCAGTACGTC. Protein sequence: CAWSVKGGDEQYV.

The CDR3 DNA sequence: TGCGCCAGCAGCTTCTCCGCCGACAGTAACTATGGCTACACCTTC. Its translation: CASSFSADSNYGYTF. The genes are TRBV5-1 and TRBJ1-2; D perhaps matches TRBD1 (5 bases). The germline V gene encodes CDR1 SGHRS and CDR2 YFSETQ. V lost 2 bases, J lost 1 base, and 12 bases lay in between. This CDR3 is 15 amino acids long. The full variable domain, in which reference TRBV5-1 and TRBJ1-2 provide the parts outside the CDR3, is KAGVTQTPRYLIKTRGQQVTLSCSPISGHRSVSWYQQTPGQGLQFLFEYFSETQRNKGNFPGRFSGRQFSNSRSEMNVSTLELGDSALYLCASSFSADSNYGYTFGSGTRLTVV.

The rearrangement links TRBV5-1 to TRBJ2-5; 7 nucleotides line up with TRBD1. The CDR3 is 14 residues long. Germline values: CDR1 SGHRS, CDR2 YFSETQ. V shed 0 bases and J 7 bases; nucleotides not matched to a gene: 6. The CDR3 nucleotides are TGCGCCAGCAGCTTGGAGTCAGGGGGACGGACCCAGTACTTC. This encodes CASSLESGGRTQYF.

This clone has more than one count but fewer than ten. CDR3 sequence reads: CASSRPEWREKLYYNEQFF. As DNA, the CDR3 is TGTGCCAGTAGTAGGCCCGAGTGGCGGGAGAAACTATACTACAATGAGCAGTTCTTC. The genes are TRBV19 and TRBJ2-1; the match to TRBD2 covers 7 bases. V lost 4 bases to trimming and J lost 3 bases; unmatched junction nucleotides: 18. This CDR3 has 19 amino acids. Germline V gives CDR1 LNHDA, CDR2 SQIVND (reference sequence).

The CDR3 is CASSSMGQDTQYF. The CDR3 nucleotides read TGTGCCAGCAGCTCGATGGGACAGGATACGCAGTATTTT. V usage is TRBV7-2 and J usage is TRBJ2-3, with TRBD1 matching over 7 bases. The CDR3 length is 13 residues. With V trimmed by 4 bases and J by 6 bases, 4 bases remained unmatched. CDR1 is SGHTA and CDR2 is FQGNSA in the germline V gene.

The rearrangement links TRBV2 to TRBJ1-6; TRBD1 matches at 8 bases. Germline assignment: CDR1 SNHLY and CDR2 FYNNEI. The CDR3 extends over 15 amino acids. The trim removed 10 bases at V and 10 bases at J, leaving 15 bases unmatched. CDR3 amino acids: CATASATGGVSPLHF. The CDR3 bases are TGTGCCACCGCTTCGGCTACAGGGGGAGTCTCACCCCTCCACTTT.

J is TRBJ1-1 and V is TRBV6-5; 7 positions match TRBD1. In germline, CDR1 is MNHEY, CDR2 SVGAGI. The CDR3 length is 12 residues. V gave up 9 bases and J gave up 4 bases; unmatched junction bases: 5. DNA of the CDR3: TGTGCCAGTGGACAGGTGTTCACTGAAGCTTTCTTT. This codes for CASGQVFTEAFF.

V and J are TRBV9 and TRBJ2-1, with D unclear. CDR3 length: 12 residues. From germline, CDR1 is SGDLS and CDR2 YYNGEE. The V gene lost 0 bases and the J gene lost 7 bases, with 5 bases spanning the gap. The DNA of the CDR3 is TGTGCCAGCAGCGTAGACGGGAATGAGCAGTTCTTC. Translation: CASSVDGNEQFF.

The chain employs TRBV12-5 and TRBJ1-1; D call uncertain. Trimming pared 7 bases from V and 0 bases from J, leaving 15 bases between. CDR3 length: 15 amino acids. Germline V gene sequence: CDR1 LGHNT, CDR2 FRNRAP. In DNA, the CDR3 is TGTGCTAGTGCGAACAAGGAGAACATGAACACTGAAGCTTTCTTT. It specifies CASANKENMNTEAFF.

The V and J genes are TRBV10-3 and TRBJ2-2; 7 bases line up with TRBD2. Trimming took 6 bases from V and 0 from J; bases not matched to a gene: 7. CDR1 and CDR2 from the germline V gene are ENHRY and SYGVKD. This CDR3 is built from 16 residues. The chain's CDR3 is CAIRTSSGSNTGELFF. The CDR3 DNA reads TGTGCCATCAGGACTAGCTCCGGATCGAACACCGGGGAGCTGTTTTTT.

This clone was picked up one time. CDR3 DNA sequence: TGTGCCACCAGCAGAGATAATCGGCCTCGGAGCGGGAGGTCGTCCGGGGAGCTGTTTTTT. Translation gives CATSRDNRPRSGRSSGELFF. The gene calls are TRBV15 and TRBJ2-2; 9 bases align to TRBD2. Losses at the gene ends were 0 bases for V and 6 bases for J; bases not matched to a gene: 17. Germline V gene sequence: CDR1 LNHNV, CDR2 YYDKDF (reference sequence). There are 20 residues in the CDR3.

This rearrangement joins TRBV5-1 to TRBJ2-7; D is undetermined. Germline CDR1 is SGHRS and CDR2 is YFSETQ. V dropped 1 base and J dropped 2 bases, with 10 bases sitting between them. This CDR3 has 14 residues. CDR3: CASSLNSRTYEQYF. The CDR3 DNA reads TGCGCCAGCAGCTTGAACAGTCGGACCTACGAGCAGTACTTC.

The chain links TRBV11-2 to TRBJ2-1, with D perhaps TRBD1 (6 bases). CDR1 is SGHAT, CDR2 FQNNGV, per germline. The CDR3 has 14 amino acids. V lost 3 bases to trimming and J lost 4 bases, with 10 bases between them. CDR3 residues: CASSFPGVYNEQFF. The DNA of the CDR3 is TGTGCCAGCAGCTTCCCAGGGGTATACAATGAGCAGTTCTTC.

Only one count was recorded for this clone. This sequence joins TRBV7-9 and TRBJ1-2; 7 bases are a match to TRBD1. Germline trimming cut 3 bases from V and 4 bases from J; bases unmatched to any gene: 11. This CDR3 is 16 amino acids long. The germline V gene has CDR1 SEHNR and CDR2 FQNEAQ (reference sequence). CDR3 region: CASSLRHRGKGYGYTF. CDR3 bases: TGTGCCAGCAGCTTGAGACACAGGGGAAAGGGCTATGGCTACACCTTC.

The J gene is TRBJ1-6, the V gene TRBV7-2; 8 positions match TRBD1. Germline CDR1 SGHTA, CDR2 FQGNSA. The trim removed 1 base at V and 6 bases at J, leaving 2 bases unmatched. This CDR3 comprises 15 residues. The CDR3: CASSLGQGLNSPLHF. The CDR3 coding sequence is TGTGCCAGCAGCTTAGGACAGGGGCTTAATTCACCCCTCCACTTT.

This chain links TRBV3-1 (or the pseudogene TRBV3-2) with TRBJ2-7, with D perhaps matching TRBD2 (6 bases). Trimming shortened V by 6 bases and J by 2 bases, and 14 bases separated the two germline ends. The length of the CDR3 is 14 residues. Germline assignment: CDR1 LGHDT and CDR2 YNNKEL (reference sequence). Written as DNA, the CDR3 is TGTGCCAGCAGTGACGCGGGGCGGGCCTACGAGCAGTACTTC. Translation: CASSDAGRAYEQYF.

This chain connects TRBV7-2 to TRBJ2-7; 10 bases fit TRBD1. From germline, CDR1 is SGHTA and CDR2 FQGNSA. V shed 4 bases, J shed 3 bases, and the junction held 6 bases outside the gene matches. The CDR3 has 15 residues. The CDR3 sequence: CASSWPGTGVYEQYF. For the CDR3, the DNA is TGTGCCAGCAGCTGGCCTGGGACAGGGGTCTACGAGCAGTACTTC.

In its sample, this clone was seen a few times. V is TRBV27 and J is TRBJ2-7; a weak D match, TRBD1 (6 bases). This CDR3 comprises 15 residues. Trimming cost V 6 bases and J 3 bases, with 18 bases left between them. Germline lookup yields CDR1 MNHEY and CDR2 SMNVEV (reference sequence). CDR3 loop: CASSRTGNNRYEQYF. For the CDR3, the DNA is TGTGCCAGCAGCCGTACAGGGAACAATCGCTACGAGCAGTACTTC.

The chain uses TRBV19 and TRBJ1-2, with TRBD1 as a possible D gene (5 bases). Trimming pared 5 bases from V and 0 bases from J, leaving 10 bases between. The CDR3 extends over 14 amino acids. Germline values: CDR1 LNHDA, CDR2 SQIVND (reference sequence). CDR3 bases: TGTGCCAGTAGTCCGGGACTCACTAACTATGGCTACACCTTC. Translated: CASSPGLTNYGYTF.

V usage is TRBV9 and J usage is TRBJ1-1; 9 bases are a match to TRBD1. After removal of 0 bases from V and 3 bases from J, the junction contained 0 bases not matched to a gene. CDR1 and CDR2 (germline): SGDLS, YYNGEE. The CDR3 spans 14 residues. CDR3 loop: CASSVGQGDTEAFF. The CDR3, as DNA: TGTGCCAGCAGCGTAGGACAGGGGGACACTGAAGCTTTCTTT.